The 27 T cell receptor beta chains given below trace back to one sample, sequenced in a study of T cells in Graves' hyperthyroidism and ophthalmopathy (dated by TCRdb to the late 2010s). Library preparation used multiplex PCR. Sequencing relied on an Illumina HiSeq 2000. The TCR beta CDR3 regions were amplified from the RNA transcripts. The first round of RT-PCR for the TCR CDR3 was performed with the HTBI primer set and the Qiagen OneStep RT-PCR kit. TCRdb itself trimmed the public reads at Q25 with fastp, ran MiXCR and retained productive beta chains. Every CDR3 protein is listed once, alongside the most common genes and DNA of its rows. This sample is represented by a few hundred thousand distinct CDR3 sequences; roughly 13% of them were singletons. The leading ten clones occupy 5% to 7% of the sample. The sample consisted of blood. Every receptor here comes from a woman between 25 and 40 years old with Graves' hyperthyroidism that later progressed to Graves' ophthalmopathy.

The rearrangement links TRBV2 to TRBJ2-4; the match to TRBD2 covers 7 bases. This CDR3 is built from 14 residues. Germline CDR1 SNHLY, CDR2 FYNNEI. After removal of 1 base from V and 7 bases from J, the junction contained 4 bases not matched to a gene. CDR3 DNA: TGTGCCAGCAGTGAAGGCGGGAGTACGAACATTCAGTACTTC. It yields the protein CASSEGGSTNIQYF.

This clonotype was detected ten times or more. The V gene is TRBV29-1, the J gene TRBJ2-5; TRBD2 aligns across 10 bases. CDR3 size: 16 residues. Losses at the gene ends were 3 bases for V and 3 bases for J; bases not matched to a gene: 10. Germline V gene data show CDR1 as SQVTM and CDR2 as ANQGSEA. This CDR3 is CSVDRLAGEGKETQYF. DNA of the CDR3: TGCAGCGTTGATCGTCTAGCGGGAGAGGGTAAAGAGACCCAGTACTTC.

In this sample, this clonotype turned up once. The chain joins TRBV24-1 to TRBJ2-7; D uncertain. The ends were cut back, 9 bases at V and 7 bases at J, with 15 bases in the middle. CDR1 KGHDR and CDR2 SFDVKD come from the germline V gene. The CDR3 sequence is 12 residues long. CDR3 loop: CATAEDPGEQYF. CDR3 coding DNA: TGTGCCACCGCCGAGGACCCCGGGGAGCAGTACTTC.

This clonotype was observed a handful of times. Since the CDR3 does not end with the conserved phenylalanine or tryptophan, this likely comes from a read error. The chain has TRBV11-2 and TRBJ2-5; possible D gene TRBD2, 5 bases. Germline V gene lookup returns CDR1 SGHAT and CDR2 FQNNGV. The CDR3 is 11 amino acids. V was trimmed by 4 bases and J by 5 bases, leaving 5 bases between them. Written as DNA, the CDR3 is TGTGCCAGCAGCTCGGGGGAGACCCAGTACTCC. Protein: CASSSGETQYS.

This clonotype was detected many times. The rearrangement joins TRBV10-3 to TRBJ1-4; 8 bases fit TRBD1. V shed 2 bases and J 8 bases; nucleotides not matched to a gene: 7. CDR3 length: 15 residues. Germline V gene sequence: CDR1 ENHRY, CDR2 SYGVKD. As DNA, the CDR3 is TGTGCCATCAGTGAGGGCCAGGGGGCCGGGGAAAAACTGTTTTTT. This encodes CAISEGQGAGEKLFF.

This clonotype was counted a few times. CDR3 nucleotides: TGTGCCAGCAGCTTAAGGGCTCTCATAGGGAACACTGAAGCTTTCTTT. Residues: CASSLRALIGNTEAFF. The chain links TRBV7-3 to TRBJ1-1, with D hard to call. The CDR3 runs to 16 residues. V was clipped by 1 base and J by 1 base, with 13 bases between them. CDR1 is SGHTA and CDR2 is FQGTGA in the germline V gene.

This clonotype was recorded many times. The chain joins TRBV27 to TRBJ1-3; D is unresolved. V was pared by 8 bases and J by 0 bases, with 14 bases between. The CDR3 extends over 15 amino acids. CDR1 is MNHEY, CDR2 SMNVEV, per germline (reference sequence). This CDR3 reads CASGFAGSSGNTIYF. The CDR3 DNA reads TGTGCCAGCGGGTTCGCAGGAAGCTCTGGAAACACCATATATTTT.

Ten or more counts support this clonotype. This rearrangement joins TRBV12-3 or TRBV12-4 to TRBJ2-2; D remains unclear. The CDR3 spans 12 residues. The V gene lost 3 bases and the J gene lost 6 bases, with 5 bases spanning the gap. DNA of the CDR3: TGTGCCAGCAGTTTGATCCCCGGGGAGCTGTTTTTT. Translation: CASSLIPGELFF.

This clonotype was observed at least ten times. The V gene is TRBV20-1, the J gene TRBJ2-3; the match to TRBD2 covers 9 bases. V was clipped by 4 bases and J by 0 bases; unmatched bases: 5. Germline CDR1 DFQATT, CDR2 SNEGSKA (reference sequence). CDR3 size: 15 residues. CDR3 region: CSAKPTSGSTDTQYF. As DNA, the CDR3 is TGCAGTGCTAAGCCGACTAGCGGAAGCACAGATACGCAGTATTTT.

This clonotype was recorded at least ten times. The V call is TRBV9, the J call TRBJ1-3, with D unresolved. Germline assignment: CDR1 SGDLS and CDR2 YYNGEE. The germline V and J ends were trimmed by 4 bases and 1 base, with 12 bases remaining between them. The CDR3 is 15 residues long. The CDR3 DNA is TGTGCCAGCAGCCATAGGGCCAAATCTGGAAACACCATATATTTT. The encoded protein is CASSHRAKSGNTIYF.

This clonotype was counted at least ten times. CDR3 region: CASSLIQGASYNEQFF. The CDR3 DNA reads TGTGCCAGCAGTCTCATCCAGGGGGCCTCCTACAATGAGCAGTTCTTC. The chain carries TRBV11-2 and TRBJ2-1; TRBD1 matches 8 bases. This CDR3 contains 16 residues. CDR1 is SGHAT, CDR2 FQNNGV, per germline. V trimming: 6 bases; J trimming: 0 bases; junction bases outside the gene matches: 7.

In its sample, this clonotype was seen a few times. The genes are TRBV19 and TRBJ1-5; D unclear. The ends were cut back, 7 bases at V and 0 bases at J, with 16 bases in the middle. The CDR3 length is 16 residues. From germline, CDR1 is LNHDA and CDR2 SQIVND (reference sequence). This chain's CDR3 is CASTLSGRLSNQPQHF. In DNA form, the CDR3 reads TGTGCCAGTACCCTTTCGGGCAGACTTAGCAATCAGCCCCAGCATTTT.

This clonotype appeared many times. CDR3: CASSLVVGQGTEKLFF. Written as DNA, the CDR3 is TGTGCCAGCAGCTTAGTCGTGGGGCAGGGGACTGAAAAACTGTTTTTT. The chain carries TRBV13 and TRBJ1-4; TRBD1 might be the D (6 bases). Per the germline V gene, CDR1 is PRHDT and CDR2 is FYEKMQ (reference sequence). Between the trimmed V and J ends, which lost 1 base and 7 bases, there was a span of 16 bases. This CDR3 has 16 amino acids.

This clonotype has ten or more counts. This chain joins TRBV9 and TRBJ2-5; 8 nucleotides align to TRBD1. Germline CDR1 is SGDLS and CDR2 is YYNGEE. The CDR3 is 15 amino acids. V trimming: 5 bases; J trimming: 5 bases; junction bases outside the gene matches: 11. CDR3 in amino acids: CASSRDRGGGETQYF. The CDR3 DNA reads TGTGCCAGCAGTAGAGACAGGGGAGGCGGGGAGACCCAGTACTTC.

The chain recombines TRBV9 with TRBJ1-1; 7 nucleotides align to TRBD1. From germline, CDR1 is SGDLS and CDR2 YYNGEE. The CDR3 is made up of 19 amino acids. V was pared by 0 bases and J by 3 bases, with 17 bases of the junction left unmatched. The CDR3 sequence: CASSVVGQATPWGHTEAFF. DNA of the CDR3: TGTGCCAGCAGCGTAGTTGGACAGGCCACTCCGTGGGGACACACTGAAGCTTTCTTT.

This clonotype occurred many times. The chain has TRBV6-4 and TRBJ2-1; 7 bases line up with TRBD2. V was clipped by 4 bases and J by 8 bases; unmatched bases: 2. Per the germline V gene, CDR1 is MRHNA and CDR2 is SNTAGT. The CDR3 runs to 12 residues. In DNA form, the CDR3 reads TGTGCCAGCAGTGCCGCGGGAGATGAGCAGTTCTTC. Protein sequence: CASSAAGDEQFF.

This clonotype was observed a handful of times. The chain combines TRBV11-2 with TRBJ1-1; D possibly corresponds to TRBD1 (5 bases). This CDR3 spans 14 amino acids. Trimming took off 3 bases at V and 4 bases at J, with 12 bases between the two ends. Germline V gene lookup returns CDR1 SGHAT and CDR2 FQNNGV. CDR3 amino acids: CASSFMQGGTEAFF. For the CDR3, the DNA is TGTGCCAGCAGCTTTATGCAGGGAGGCACTGAAGCTTTCTTT. The full variable domain, rest sourced from reference TRBV11-2 and TRBJ1-1, is EAGVAQSPRYKIIEKRQSVAFWCNPISGHATLYWYQQILGQGPKLLIQFQNNGVVDDSQLPKDRFSAERLKGVDSTLKIQPAKLEDSAVYLCASSFMQGGTEAFFGQGTRLTVV.

This clonotype was seen many times. The DNA for the CDR3 is TGTGCCAGCAGTCGACAGTCCAGCTCTGGAAACACCATATATTTT. Translated: CASSRQSSSGNTIYF. This rearrangement joins TRBV3-1 to TRBJ1-3; TRBD1 is a possible D gene (5 bases). The CDR3 sequence is 15 residues long. Trimming left V 6 bases short and J 0 bases short, with 12 bases between. CDR1 and CDR2 (germline): LGHDT, YNNKEL (reference sequence).

This clonotype was detected many times. The gene calls are TRBV27 and TRBJ2-2, with 8 bases fitting TRBD2. J was trimmed by 1 base and V by 5 bases; bases with no gene match: 6. The CDR3 runs 16 residues. CDR1 is MNHEY, CDR2 SMNVEV, per germline (reference sequence). The CDR3 DNA sequence: TGTGCCAGCAGTACTGAGCGGGAGTGGAACACCGGGGAGCTGTTTTTT. It yields the protein CASSTEREWNTGELFF.

This clonotype was found many times. V is TRBV20-1 and J is TRBJ2-7; 11 bases align to TRBD2. Germline CDR1 reads DFQATT; CDR2 reads SNEGSKA (reference sequence). CDR3 size: 16 residues. The junction had 12 bases not matched to a gene; V was cut back by 5 bases and J by 3 bases. CDR3 loop: CSAANPGLAELYEQYF. As DNA, the CDR3 is TGCAGTGCTGCTAACCCGGGACTAGCGGAACTCTACGAGCAGTACTTC.

This clonotype came up many times. The chain is built from TRBV20-1 and TRBJ2-7; D call uncertain. Germline CDR1 and CDR2: DFQATT and SNEGSKA (reference sequence). The CDR3 runs 14 residues. V lost 8 bases and J 5 bases, leaving 22 bases between the germline ends. The CDR3 DNA sequence: TGCAGTATATTTGGTGGCATAGGGTCTGACGAGCAGTACTTC. It translates to CSIFGGIGSDEQYF.

This clonotype was detected a few times. The genes are TRBV29-1 and TRBJ1-2; D possibly corresponds to TRBD1 (5 bases). The CDR3 consists of 14 residues. Trimming cost V 4 bases and J 2 bases, with 14 bases left between them. CDR1 is SQVTM, CDR2 ANQGSEA, per germline. The CDR3 region is CSVAPGLGNYGYTF. For the CDR3, the DNA is TGCAGCGTTGCGCCGGGACTGGGGAACTATGGCTACACCTTC.

The chain recombines TRBV19 with TRBJ1-5; perhaps TRBD1 as D (5 bases). The CDR3 has 13 residues. CDR1 and CDR2 from the germline V gene are LNHDA and SQIVND (reference sequence). With 3 bases removed from V and 5 bases from J, the gap between germline ends came to 8 bases. Here the CDR3 DNA reads TGTGCCAGTAGTATCGACAGCTATCAGCCCCAGCATTTT. This translates into CASSIDSYQPQHF.

V and J are TRBV5-1 and TRBJ2-2, with TRBD2 matching 10 bases. Losses at the gene ends were 6 bases for V and 1 base for J; bases not matched to a gene: 12. Germline lookup yields CDR1 SGHRS and CDR2 YFSETQ. This CDR3 is 18 amino acids long. DNA of the CDR3: TGCGCCAGCACCGATCGACCCTTAGCGGGAGGGAACACCGGGGAGCTGTTTTTT. Amino acids: CASTDRPLAGGNTGELFF.

This clonotype was seen repeatedly, ten times or more. The CDR3 DNA sequence: TGTGCCAGCACCTCCGGGACTAGCGGGAGTTCCTACAATGAGCAGTTCTTC. Its translation: CASTSGTSGSSYNEQFF. The chain joins TRBV7-8 to TRBJ2-1, with TRBD2 identical over 14 bases. Germline CDR1 SGHVS, CDR2 FQNEAQ. V shed 7 bases and J 1 base; nucleotides not matched to a gene: 6. The CDR3 is made up of 17 amino acids.

This clonotype was picked up many times. V usage is TRBV25-1 and J usage is TRBJ1-1; D not certain. The CDR3 covers 10 residues. V shed 8 bases and J shed 5 bases, with 6 bases lying between them. The germline gives CDR1 MGHDK, CDR2 SYGVNS. The DNA of the CDR3 is TGTGCCAGCTTTGGGACTGAAGCTTTCTTT. Translation: CASFGTEAFF. The variable domain in full, completed from reference TRBV25-1 and TRBJ1-1, reads EADIYQTPRYLVIGTGKKITLECSQTMGHDKMYWYQQDPGMELHLIHYSYGVNSTEKGDLSSESTVSRIRTEHFPLTLESARPSHTSQYLCASFGTEAFFGQGTRLTVV.

This sequence joins TRBV25-1 and TRBJ2-3; D is unresolved. Trimming left V 5 bases short and J 0 bases short, with 12 bases between. Germline CDR1 is MGHDK and CDR2 is SYGVNS. The CDR3 totals 15 residues. CDR3 in amino acids: CASSPLLSSTDTQYF. In DNA, the CDR3 is TGTGCCAGCAGTCCCCTACTTTCTAGCACAGATACGCAGTATTTT.